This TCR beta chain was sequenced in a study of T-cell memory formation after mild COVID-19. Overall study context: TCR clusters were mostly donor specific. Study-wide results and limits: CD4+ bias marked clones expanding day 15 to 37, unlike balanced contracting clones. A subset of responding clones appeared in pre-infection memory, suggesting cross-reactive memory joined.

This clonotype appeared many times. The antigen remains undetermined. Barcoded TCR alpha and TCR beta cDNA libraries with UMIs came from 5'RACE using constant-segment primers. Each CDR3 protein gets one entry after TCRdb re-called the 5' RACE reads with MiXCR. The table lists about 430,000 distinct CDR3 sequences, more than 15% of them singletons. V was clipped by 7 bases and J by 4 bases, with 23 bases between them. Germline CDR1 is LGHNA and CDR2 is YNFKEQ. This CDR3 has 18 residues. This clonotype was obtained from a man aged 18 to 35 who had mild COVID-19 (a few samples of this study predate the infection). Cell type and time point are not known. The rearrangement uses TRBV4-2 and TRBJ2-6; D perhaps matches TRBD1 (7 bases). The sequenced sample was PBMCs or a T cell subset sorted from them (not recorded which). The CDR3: CASTYGGGQVTGANVLTF. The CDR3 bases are TGTGCCAGCACTTACGGGGGAGGACAGGTAACCGGGGCCAACGTCCTGACTTTC.